Below, 27 T cell receptor beta chains from the same sample are listed, as sequenced in a study of blood T cell repertoires in COVID-19. Data came from immunoSEQ multiplex PCR; TCRdb stores just in-frame clones and leaves some out. Here the sample spans about 480,000 clones, approximately 91% being singletons. The source material was peripheral blood. The receptors originated from a woman in her 50s with COVID-19, enrolled during active disease.

The chain couples TRBV3-1 (or the pseudogene TRBV3-2) to TRBJ2-3, with D tentatively TRBD2 (6 bases). Germline CDR1 reads LGHDT; CDR2 reads YNNKEL (reference sequence). The ends were cut back, 0 bases at V and 3 bases at J, with 7 bases in the middle. CDR3 size: 14 residues. Written as DNA, the CDR3 is TGTGCCAGCAGCCAAGATGCGGGGACAGATACGCAGTATTTT. The encoded protein is CASSQDAGTDTQYF.

V is TRBV9 and J is TRBJ1-1, with D possibly being TRBD1 (5 bases). The CDR3 loop spans 16 amino acids. The V end lost 4 bases, the J end lost 4 bases, and 20 bases lay between the germline ends. Germline-derived CDR1 and CDR2 are SGDLS and YYNGEE. The CDR3 here is CASSPRPDPGGTEAFF. CDR3 sequence (DNA): TGTGCCAGCAGCCCGAGACCGGACCCGGGGGGCACTGAAGCTTTCTTT.

The chain carries TRBV5-1 and TRBJ2-5, with 7 bases matching TRBD1. The CDR3 is made up of 17 amino acids. Per germline, CDR1 SGHRS and CDR2 YFSETQ. Trimming removed 4 bases from V and 3 bases from J; junction bases left unmatched: 15. The CDR3 is CASSPAVVGQRKETQYF. Written as DNA, the CDR3 is TGCGCCAGCAGCCCCGCCGTGGTGGGACAGCGTAAAGAGACCCAGTACTTC.

The J gene is TRBJ1-5, the V gene TRBV19, with unresolved D. Germline V gene lookup returns CDR1 LNHDA and CDR2 SQIVND (reference sequence). The CDR3 extends over 17 amino acids. With 2 bases removed from V and 3 bases from J, the gap between germline ends came to 17 bases. CDR3 DNA: TGTGCCAGTAGTATACCCTCTGGGAGGGCCCTCAATCAGCCCCAGCATTTT. It yields the protein CASSIPSGRALNQPQHF. Full variable domain (outside the CDR3, taken from reference TRBV19 and TRBJ1-5): DGGITQSPKYLFRKEGQNVTLSCEQNLNHDAMYWYRQDPGQGLRLIYYSQIVNDFQKGDIAEGYSVSREKKESFPLTVTSAQKNPTAFYLCASSIPSGRALNQPQHFGDGTRLSIL.

The chain joins TRBV11-2 to TRBJ2-3; 8 bases line up with TRBD1. The V gene's germline CDR1 is SGHAT and CDR2 FQNNGV. The CDR3 loop spans 18 amino acids. Trimming cost V 5 bases and J 2 bases; bases outside gene matches: 15. In DNA, the CDR3 is TGTGCCAGCAGCCGTACTTCCCCCGGGACAGGATCCACAGATACGCAGTATTTT. Its translation is CASSRTSPGTGSTDTQYF. Full variable domain (outside the CDR3, taken from reference TRBV11-2 and TRBJ2-3): EAGVAQSPRYKIIEKRQSVAFWCNPISGHATLYWYQQILGQGPKLLIQFQNNGVVDDSQLPKDRFSAERLKGVDSTLKIQPAKLEDSAVYLCASSRTSPGTGSTDTQYFGPGTRLTVL.

The genes are TRBV6-6 and TRBJ2-5; D might be TRBD1 (5 bases). Germline V gene data show CDR1 as MNHNY and CDR2 as SVGAGI (reference sequence). The CDR3 is 16 residues long. Trimming took 7 bases from V and 0 from J, leaving 18 bases between them. The CDR3 DNA sequence: TGTGCCAGCATCCCTCGGCGATCAGGGTACCAAGAGACCCAGTACTTC. Its protein product is CASIPRRSGYQETQYF.

Only a few counts were recorded for this clone. V is TRBV5-1 and J is TRBJ2-5; 7 bases align to TRBD1. CDR1 SGHRS and CDR2 YFSETQ come from the germline V gene. V was pared by 0 bases and J by 1 base, with 9 bases of the junction left unmatched. The CDR3 is made up of 17 amino acids. The chain's CDR3 is CASSLGDSWGVQETQYF. CDR3 DNA: TGCGCCAGCAGCTTGGGGGACAGTTGGGGCGTCCAAGAGACCCAGTACTTC.

The chain has TRBV2 and TRBJ2-7, with D possibly being TRBD2 (5 bases). Germline assignment: CDR1 SNHLY and CDR2 FYNNEI. The ends were cut back, 3 bases at V and 4 bases at J, with 19 bases in the middle. The CDR3 is 16 amino acids. As DNA, the CDR3 is TGTGCCAGCAGTGAGGTGACGCGGGCAAGGATATACGAGCAGTACTTC. It translates to CASSEVTRARIYEQYF.

The gene calls are TRBV7-9 and TRBJ2-1; 7 positions match TRBD1. The CDR3 sequence is 16 residues long. Trimming cost V 6 bases and J 4 bases; bases outside gene matches: 12. Per the germline V gene, CDR1 is SEHNR and CDR2 is FQNEAQ (reference sequence). In DNA form, the CDR3 reads TGTGCCAGCAGTCCCGGCCAGGGGGAAGGTTACAATGAGCAGTTCTTC. It translates to CASSPGQGEGYNEQFF. Complete variable domain (other parts from reference TRBV7-9 and TRBJ2-1): DTGVSQNPRHKITKRGQNVTFRCDPISEHNRLYWYRQTLGQGPEFLTYFQNEAQLEKSRLLSDRFSAERPKGSFSTLEIQRTEQGDSAMYLCASSPGQGEGYNEQFFGPGTRLTVL.

The V gene is TRBV6-6, the J gene TRBJ2-7; 7 nucleotides match TRBD1. After removal of 0 bases from V and 6 bases from J, the junction contained 5 bases not matched to a gene. The CDR3 has 14 residues. Germline-derived CDR1 and CDR2 are MNHNY and SVGAGI (reference sequence). In DNA form, the CDR3 reads TGTGCCAGCAGTTACTCCGGGACAGCGACCGAGCAGTACTTC. Encoded protein: CASSYSGTATEQYF.

This sequence joins TRBV3-1 (or the pseudogene TRBV3-2) and TRBJ1-1; D uncertain. Trimming took off 2 bases at V and 3 bases at J, with 7 bases between the two ends. From germline, CDR1 is LGHDT and CDR2 YNNKEL (reference sequence). The CDR3 totals 13 residues. The CDR3 sequence: CASSQIDYTEAFF. The CDR3 DNA follows: TGTGCCAGCAGCCAAATAGACTACACTGAAGCTTTCTTT.

This clone appeared a few times. The chain couples TRBV2 to TRBJ2-7, with a weak D call TRBD1 (6 bases). The V gene lost 5 bases and the J gene lost 5 bases, with 13 bases spanning the gap. This CDR3 has 13 residues. The germline V gene has CDR1 SNHLY and CDR2 FYNNEI. The DNA for the CDR3 is TGTGCCAGCAGTTTATTTAACAGGGACGAGCAGTACTTC. The encoded protein is CASSLFNRDEQYF.

The rearrangement links TRBV6-6 to TRBJ1-2, with TRBD1 identical over 9 bases. Per germline, CDR1 MNHNY and CDR2 SVGAGI (reference sequence). The J segment lost 6 bases and the V segment lost 10 bases, leaving 15 bases of the junction unmatched. The CDR3 runs to 15 residues. The CDR3 loop reads CAIPVGDRVRHGYTF. The CDR3 DNA reads TGTGCCATCCCGGTGGGGGACAGGGTACGGCATGGCTACACCTTC.

This chain links TRBV5-1 with TRBJ2-7, with D possibly TRBD2 on 5 matching bases. The CDR3 spans 15 residues. Trimming shortened V by 0 bases and J by 5 bases, and 15 bases separated the two germline ends. The germline CDR1 and CDR2 sequences are SGHRS and YFSETQ. In nucleotides, the CDR3 is TGCGCCAGCAGCTTGGCGGCGGGTATCGGGAACGAGCAGTACTTC. This sequence encodes CASSLAAGIGNEQYF.

This sequence joins TRBV2 and TRBJ2-3, with D maybe TRBD2 (6 bases). Trimming removed 8 bases from V and 3 bases from J, with 12 bases in between. CDR1 and CDR2 (germline): SNHLY, FYNNEI. The CDR3 runs 13 residues. The DNA for the CDR3 is TGTGCCAGCGGCGGTGGGAGGACAGATACGCAGTATTTT. Translated: CASGGGRTDTQYF.

The chain uses TRBV25-1 and TRBJ1-4, with 9 nucleotides matching TRBD1. The length of the CDR3 is 17 residues. Trimming cost V 3 bases and J 3 bases; bases outside gene matches: 8. Germline V CDR1 and CDR2: MGHDK, SYGVNS. This CDR3 is CASSDHRGLGANEKLFF. DNA of the CDR3: TGTGCCAGCAGTGACCACAGGGGGCTTGGTGCTAATGAAAAACTGTTTTTT.

Note on this clone: Other DNA sequences of this sample code for an identical CDR3. This rearrangement joins TRBV3-1 (or the pseudogene TRBV3-2) to TRBJ2-7; D gene uncertain. The CDR3 has 11 amino acids. The ends were cut back, 3 bases at V and 6 bases at J, with 6 bases in the middle. CDR1 is LGHDT and CDR2 is YNNKEL in the germline V gene (reference sequence). Here the CDR3 reads CASSHAGEQYF. In DNA form, the CDR3 reads TGTGCCAGCAGCCATGCCGGCGAGCAGTACTTC.

The V gene is TRBV3-1 (or the pseudogene TRBV3-2), the J gene TRBJ2-3; maybe TRBD2 (6 bases). V lost 1 base, J lost 0 bases, and 8 bases lay in between. The CDR3 length is 15 residues. Germline assignment: CDR1 LGHDT and CDR2 YNNKEL (reference sequence). CDR3 nucleotide sequence: TGTGCCAGCAGCCAAGGACTAGAGAGCACAGATACGCAGTATTTT. This sequence encodes CASSQGLESTDTQYF.

This chain links TRBV6-5 with TRBJ2-7, with D unresolved. Germline CDR1 is MNHEY and CDR2 is SVGAGI. V lost 2 bases, J lost 0 bases, and 8 bases lay in between. The CDR3 length is 14 residues. CDR3 region: CASSYIAGSYEQYF. In DNA form, the CDR3 reads TGTGCCAGCAGTTACATCGCAGGCTCCTACGAGCAGTACTTC.

The gene calls are TRBV12-5 and TRBJ2-7; D may be TRBD1 (5 bases). This CDR3 comprises 14 residues. The germline gives CDR1 LGHNT, CDR2 FRNRAP. Between the trimmed V and J ends, which lost 4 bases and 2 bases, there was a span of 12 bases. CDR3 residues: CASGSGHPPYEQYF. CDR3 sequence (DNA): TGTGCTAGTGGTTCCGGACATCCACCCTACGAGCAGTACTTC.

The chain combines TRBV3-1 (or the pseudogene TRBV3-2) with TRBJ1-2; D is unclear. Germline CDR1 and CDR2: LGHDT and YNNKEL (reference sequence). This CDR3 is 13 amino acids long. V was shortened by 6 bases and J by 4 bases, with 12 bases between the two germline ends. As DNA, the CDR3 is TGTGCCAGCAGGGCGGCGGAGTTCTATGGCTACACCTTC. It translates to CASRAAEFYGYTF.

This clone appeared a single time. The chain recombines TRBV5-4 with TRBJ2-1; TRBD2 aligns across 14 bases. CDR3 length equals 19 residues. Per germline, CDR1 SGHNT and CDR2 YYREEE (reference sequence). The ends lost 0 bases at V and 0 bases at J; junction bases unmatched: 5. CDR3 DNA sequence: TGTGCCAGCAGCTTGGGACTAGCGGGGGGGTTGAGCTCCTACAATGAGCAGTTCTTC. It encodes CASSLGLAGGLSSYNEQFF.

The chain joins TRBV7-3 to TRBJ2-1, with D possibly TRBD1 on 6 matching bases. Germline CDR1 reads SGHTA; CDR2 reads FQGTGA. This CDR3 has 13 amino acids. V gave up 2 bases and J gave up 8 bases, with 10 bases separating them. The CDR3: CASSLDGGYEQFF. CDR3 nucleotides: TGTGCCAGCAGCTTAGATGGGGGCTATGAGCAGTTCTTC.

V usage is TRBV3-1 (or the pseudogene TRBV3-2) and J usage is TRBJ1-3; D call uncertain. The ends were cut back, 5 bases at V and 1 base at J, with 9 bases in the middle. The CDR3 runs to 14 residues. Germline V gene lookup returns CDR1 LGHDT and CDR2 YNNKEL (reference sequence). CDR3 protein: CASSAQVSGNTIYF. The CDR3 DNA is TGTGCCAGCAGCGCGCAGGTTTCTGGAAACACCATATATTTT.

The chain combines TRBV30 with TRBJ1-2, with no clear D. V was cut by 3 bases and J by 6 bases, with 20 bases left in between. This CDR3 region has 15 residues. Per the germline V gene, CDR1 is GTSNPN and CDR2 is SVGIG (reference sequence). CDR3 nucleotides: TGTGCCTGGAGCCGCACCCAGGAGGCACGTGATGGCTACACCTTC. The encoded protein is CAWSRTQEARDGYTF.

The CDR3 loop reads CASSFGQAPEAFF. CDR3 DNA: TGTGCCAGCAGCTTCGGACAGGCCCCTGAAGCTTTCTTT. This chain joins TRBV5-4 and TRBJ1-1; 7 nucleotides line up with TRBD1. Germline lookup yields CDR1 SGHNT and CDR2 YYREEE (reference sequence). This CDR3 comprises 13 residues. The V segment lost 2 bases and the J segment 6 bases; nucleotides outside the gene matches: 4.

This clone was observed a single time. The chain uses TRBV27 and TRBJ1-5, with D perhaps TRBD1 (5 bases). The CDR3 spans 13 residues. Trimming removed 0 bases at V and 15 bases at J, with 15 bases between. Germline-derived CDR1 and CDR2 are MNHEY and SMNVEV (reference sequence). The CDR3, as DNA: TGTGCCAGCAGTTTATCGATGGGGGGGGTTGGGCATTTT. This translates into CASSLSMGGVGHF.